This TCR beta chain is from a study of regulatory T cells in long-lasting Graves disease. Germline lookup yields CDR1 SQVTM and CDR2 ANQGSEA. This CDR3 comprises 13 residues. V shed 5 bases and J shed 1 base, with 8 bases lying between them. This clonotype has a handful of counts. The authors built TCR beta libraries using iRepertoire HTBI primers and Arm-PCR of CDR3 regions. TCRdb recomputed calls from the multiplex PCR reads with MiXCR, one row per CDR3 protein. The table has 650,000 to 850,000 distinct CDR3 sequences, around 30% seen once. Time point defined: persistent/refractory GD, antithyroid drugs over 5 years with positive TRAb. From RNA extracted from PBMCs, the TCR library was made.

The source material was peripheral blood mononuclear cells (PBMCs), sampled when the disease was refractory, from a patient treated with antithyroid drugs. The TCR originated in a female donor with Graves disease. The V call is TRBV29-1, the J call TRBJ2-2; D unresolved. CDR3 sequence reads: CSVFWRNTGELFF. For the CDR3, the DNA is TGCAGCGTTTTCTGGCGGAACACCGGGGAGCTGTTTTTT.